What follows are 3 T cell receptor beta chains derived from one specimen sequenced in a study of Tregs in tolerant kidney transplant recipients. Mixed chimerism was transient after nonmyeloablative marrow transplants from related graft donors. Here immunoSEQ multiplex PCR was the method, and the copy in TCRdb shows in-frame clones only, minus some. Seen here are over 70,000 clones, 91% observed once, and the top ten hold 1.5% to 2%. The sequencing here drew on CD4+ T cells from blood (PBMCs), taken 24 months after the transplant. These receptors were collected from a human patient who received a combined kidney and bone marrow transplant. Some T cells may arise from the graft donor.

The chain is built from TRBV6-1 and TRBJ1-6, with 8 bases aligning to TRBD1. With V trimmed by 6 bases and J by 7 bases, 8 bases remained unmatched. The CDR3 length is 15 residues. Germline loops: CDR1 MNHNS, CDR2 SASEGT. The CDR3 is CASRRDRTLNSPLHF. CDR3 nucleotide sequence: TGTGCCAGCAGAAGGGACAGGACCCTCAATTCACCCCTCCACTTT.

This chain joins TRBV5-6 and TRBJ2-7; D is undetermined. The CDR3 runs 12 residues. CDR1 and CDR2 (germline): SGHDT, YYEEEE. The V end was cut by 0 bases, the J end by 7 bases, with 8 bases between. CDR3 DNA sequence: TGTGCCAGCAGCTTGGCGCAAGAGGAGCAGTACTTC. Protein product: CASSLAQEEQYF. Full variable domain (remainder filled in from reference TRBV5-6 and TRBJ2-7): DAGVTQSPTHLIKTRGQQVTLRCSPKSGHDTVSWYQQALGQGPQFIFQYYEEEERQRGNFPDRFSGHQFPNYSSELNVNALLLGDSALYLCASSLAQEEQYFGPGTRLTVT.

The chain employs TRBV18 and TRBJ2-7; D call uncertain. CDR1 and CDR2 (germline): KGHSH, LQKENI. The CDR3 extends over 12 amino acids. V shed 1 base and J shed 7 bases, with 8 bases lying between them. The CDR3: CASSPHPREQYF. CDR3 bases: TGTGCCAGCTCACCACATCCCCGGGAGCAGTACTTC. Complete variable domain (other parts from reference TRBV18 and TRBJ2-7): NAGVMQNPRHLVRRRGQEARLRCSPMKGHSHVYWYRQLPEEGLKFMVYLQKENIIDESGMPKERFSAEFPKEGPSILRIQQVVRGDSAAYFCASSPHPREQYFGPGTRLTVT.